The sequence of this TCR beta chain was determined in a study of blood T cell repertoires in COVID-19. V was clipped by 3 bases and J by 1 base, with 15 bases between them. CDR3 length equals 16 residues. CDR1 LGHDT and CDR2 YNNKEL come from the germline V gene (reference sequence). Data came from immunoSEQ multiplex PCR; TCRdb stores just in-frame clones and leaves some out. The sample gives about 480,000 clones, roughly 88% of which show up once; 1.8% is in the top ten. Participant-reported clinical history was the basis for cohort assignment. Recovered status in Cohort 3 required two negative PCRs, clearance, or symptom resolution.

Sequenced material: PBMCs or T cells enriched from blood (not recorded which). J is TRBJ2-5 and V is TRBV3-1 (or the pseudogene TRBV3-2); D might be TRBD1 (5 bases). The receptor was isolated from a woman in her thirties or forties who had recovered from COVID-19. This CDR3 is CASSQAFDRIQETQYF. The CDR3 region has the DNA TGTGCCAGCAGCCAGGCCTTCGACAGAATCCAAGAGACCCAGTACTTC.